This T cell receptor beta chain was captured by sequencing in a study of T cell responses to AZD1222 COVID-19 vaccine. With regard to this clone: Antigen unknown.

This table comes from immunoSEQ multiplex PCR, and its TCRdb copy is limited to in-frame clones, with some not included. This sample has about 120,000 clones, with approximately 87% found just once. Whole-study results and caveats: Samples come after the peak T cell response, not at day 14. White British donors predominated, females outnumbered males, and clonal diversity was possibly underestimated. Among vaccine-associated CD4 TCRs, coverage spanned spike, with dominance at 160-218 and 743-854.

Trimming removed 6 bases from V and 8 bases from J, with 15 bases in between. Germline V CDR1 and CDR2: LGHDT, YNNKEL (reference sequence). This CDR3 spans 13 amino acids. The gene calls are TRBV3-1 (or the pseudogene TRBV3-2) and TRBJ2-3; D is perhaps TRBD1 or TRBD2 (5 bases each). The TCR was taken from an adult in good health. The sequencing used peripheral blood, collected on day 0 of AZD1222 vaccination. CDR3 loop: CASRDPGASTQYF. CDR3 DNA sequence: TGTGCCAGCAGGGACCCCGGGGCCAGTACGCAGTATTTT.